Listed below are T cell receptor beta chains from one sample, sequenced in a study of beta chain features in type 1 diabetes. Clones were read by immunoSEQ multiplex PCR, and TCRdb kept only the in-frame ones, dropping some. Here the sample spans under 450,000 clones, around 15% being singletons. Sample: naive CD4+ T cells from blood. The receptors were gathered from a woman under 30 in good health. CDR3s include the opening cysteine and the closing phenylalanine or tryptophan. The order of the fields is J gene, CDR3 length, V gene, CDR3 protein.

TRBJ2-5 | 16 | TRBV5-4 | CASSLPATRRKETQYF
TRBJ2-7 | 15 | TRBV28 | CASSPGVRQSYEQYF
TRBJ1-4 | 13 | TRBV30 | CAWSRDRNEKLFF
TRBJ2-1 | 14 | TRBV19 | CASRPPSSYNEQFF
TRBJ2-7 | 15 | TRBV7-2 | CASSRTSGANYEQYF
TRBJ2-3 | 14 | TRBV18 | CASSPGGGEDTQYF
TRBJ2-3 | 14 | TRBV5-1 | CASSLGLAEDTQYF
TRBJ2-1 | 13 | TRBV10-3 | CALGLAEINEQFF
TRBJ2-2 | 15 | TRBV7-2 | CASSPYGQGQGELFF
TRBJ2-5 | 14 | TRBV7-8 | CASTRLAGRETQYF
TRBJ2-2 | 16 | TRBV27 | CASSSTRGRNTGELFF
TRBJ2-3 | 17 | TRBV11-2 | CASSPRRLAGQADTQYF
TRBJ2-7 | 13 | TRBV6-5 | CASRGTLTYEQYF
TRBJ1-2 | 14 | TRBV28 | CASSLNGALNGYTF
TRBJ1-1 | 17 | TRBV28 | CASSFHGQGFGNTEAFF
TRBJ2-7 | 15 | TRBV7-3 | CASSLMSSGSYEQYF
TRBJ2-2 | 15 | TRBV15 | CATSRRGGGTGELFF
TRBJ1-1 | 15 | TRBV30 | CAWSVDNTGNTEAFF
TRBJ2-1 | 17 | TRBV5-1 | CASSFGLAGGLYNEQFF
TRBJ2-1 | 15 | TRBV30 | CAWSPRGRSYNEQFF
TRBJ1-1 | 13 | TRBV30 | CAWRPFGRTEAFF
TRBJ1-2 | 14 | TRBV4-1 | CASSLPGTGSGYTF
TRBJ2-5 | 14 | TRBV11-3 | CASSLGATPGTQYF
TRBJ1-1 | 15 | TRBV7-9 | CASSYAAGSNTEAFF
TRBJ1-4 | 14 | TRBV7-9 | CASSRDREYEKLFF
TRBJ2-1 | 16 | TRBV7-3 | CASSLEALAGGSRWVF
TRBJ1-5 | 13 | TRBV29-1 | CSVEVQSNQPQHF
TRBJ1-4 | 14 | TRBV6-5 | CASRFGHRNEKLFF
TRBJ2-7 | 15 | TRBV7-9 | CASSRRAGETYEQYF
TRBJ1-5 | 14 | TRBV29-1 | CSVLDRGLDQPQHF
TRBJ1-1 | 15 | TRBV30 | CAWSVGDRVFSEAFF
TRBJ1-4 | 14 | TRBV5-1 | CASSLRGIGEKLFF
TRBJ2-7 | 15 | TRBV28 | CASSLWDRGFDEQYF
TRBJ1-5 | 13 | TRBV28 | CASSFQGNQPQHF
TRBJ1-2 | 15 | TRBV5-1 | CASSHGQGPYYGYTF
TRBJ2-5 | 14 | TRBV29-1 | CSVSTGTVGETQYF
TRBJ1-2 | 16 | TRBV28 | CASRTTRRGINYGYTF
TRBJ1-2 | 14 | TRBV6-5 | CASSYRGQGGGYTF
TRBJ2-2 | 15 | TRBV7-3 | CASSFTGANTGELFF
TRBJ2-2 | 13 | TRBV7-2 | CASSLLATGELFF
TRBJ2-1 | 13 | TRBV5-1 | CASRLTRTNEQFF
TRBJ2-1 | 16 | TRBV19 | CASSPTGRGTYNEQFF
TRBJ1-1 | 14 | TRBV28 | CASSSASARTEAFF
TRBJ2-7 | 15 | TRBV6-5 | CASSYLLAGGREQYF
TRBJ1-5 | 15 | TRBV6-5 | CASSSIGTGNQPQHF
TRBJ1-3 | 16 | TRBV29-1 | CSYRGTGLSPGNTIYF
TRBJ2-7 | 18 | TRBV28 | CASSFVGTGLPDSYAQYF
TRBJ1-4 | 14 | TRBV30 | CAWAVGQLNEKLFF
TRBJ1-1 | 14 | TRBV4-3 | CASSQGRGLLEAFF
TRBJ2-3 | 14 | TRBV28 | CASYTTGLAVPQYF
TRBJ2-5 | 14 | TRBV9 | CASSVGGSQETQYF
TRBJ2-4 | 16 | TRBV14 | CASSPRGGRAKNIQYF
TRBJ1-1 | 13 | TRBV29-1 | CSVGGGWNTEAFF
TRBJ1-5 | 13 | TRBV30 | CAWSTRGNQPQHF
TRBJ1-2 | 14 | TRBV6-5 | CASRRTDRGSGYTF
TRBJ1-1 | 13 | TRBV7-9 | CASSQSADAEAFF
TRBJ1-2 | 14 | TRBV19 | CASVDTPTNYGYTF
TRBJ2-5 | 13 | TRBV14 | CASSLGTVETQYF
TRBJ2-7 | 13 | TRBV7-3 | CASSSGGSYEQYF